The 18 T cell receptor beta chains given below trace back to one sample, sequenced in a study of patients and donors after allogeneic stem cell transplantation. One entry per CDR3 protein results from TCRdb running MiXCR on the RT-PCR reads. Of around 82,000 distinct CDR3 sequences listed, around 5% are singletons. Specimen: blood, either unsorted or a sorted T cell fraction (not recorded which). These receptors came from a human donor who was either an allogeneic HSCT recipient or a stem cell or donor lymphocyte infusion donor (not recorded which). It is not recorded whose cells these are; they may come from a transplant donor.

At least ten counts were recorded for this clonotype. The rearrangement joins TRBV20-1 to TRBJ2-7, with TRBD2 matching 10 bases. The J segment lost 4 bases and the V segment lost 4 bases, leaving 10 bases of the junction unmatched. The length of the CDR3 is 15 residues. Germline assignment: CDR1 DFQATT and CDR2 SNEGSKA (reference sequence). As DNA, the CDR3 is TGCAGTGCTATGACGGTCCTAGCGGGGGTATACGAGCAGTACTTC. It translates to CSAMTVLAGVYEQYF.

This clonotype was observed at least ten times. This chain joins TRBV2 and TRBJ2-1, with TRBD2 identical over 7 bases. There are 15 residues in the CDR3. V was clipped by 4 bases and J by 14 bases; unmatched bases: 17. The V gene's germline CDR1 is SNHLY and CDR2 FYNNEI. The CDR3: CASSGGRGDIMGEFF. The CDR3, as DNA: TGTGCCAGCAGTGGGGGGAGGGGAGATATAATGGGGGAGTTCTTC.

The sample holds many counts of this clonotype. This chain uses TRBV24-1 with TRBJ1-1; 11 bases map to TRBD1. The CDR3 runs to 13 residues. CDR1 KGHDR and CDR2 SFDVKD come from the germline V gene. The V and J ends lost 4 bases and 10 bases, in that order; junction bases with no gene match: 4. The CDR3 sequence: CATSDYGTGGAFF. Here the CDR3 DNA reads TGTGCCACCAGTGACTACGGGACAGGGGGAGCTTTCTTT.

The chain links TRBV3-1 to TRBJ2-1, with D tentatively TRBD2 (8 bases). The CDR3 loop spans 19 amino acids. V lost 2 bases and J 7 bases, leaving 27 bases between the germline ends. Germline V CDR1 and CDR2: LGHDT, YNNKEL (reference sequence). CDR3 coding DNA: TGTGCCAGCAGCCAACAGTCAGGGGGTGGCTGGCGGGAGGTGAATGAGCAGTTCTTC. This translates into CASSQQSGGGWREVNEQFF.

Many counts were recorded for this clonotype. The CDR3 protein is CASSSGNPASPLHF. The CDR3 nucleotides are TGCGCCAGCAGCTCAGGGAACCCTGCCTCACCCCTCCACTTT. The V call is TRBV5-1, the J call TRBJ1-6, with a weak D call TRBD1 (5 bases). The CDR3 length is 14 residues. V was pared by 3 bases and J by 10 bases, with 14 bases between. The germline gives CDR1 SGHRS, CDR2 YFSETQ.

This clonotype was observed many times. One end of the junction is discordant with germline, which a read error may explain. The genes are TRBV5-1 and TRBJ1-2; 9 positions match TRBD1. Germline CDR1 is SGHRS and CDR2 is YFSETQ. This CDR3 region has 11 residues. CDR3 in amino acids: CASSLDRGLTF. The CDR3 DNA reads TGCGCCAGCAGCTTGGACAGGGGGCTCACTTTC.

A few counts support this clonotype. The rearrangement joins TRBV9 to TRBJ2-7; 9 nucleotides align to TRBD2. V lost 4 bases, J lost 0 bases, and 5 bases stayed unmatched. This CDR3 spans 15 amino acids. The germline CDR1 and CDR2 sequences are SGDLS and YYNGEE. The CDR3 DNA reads TGTGCCAGCAGCCCATGGACTAGCGCCTCCTACGAGCAGTACTTC. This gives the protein CASSPWTSASYEQYF. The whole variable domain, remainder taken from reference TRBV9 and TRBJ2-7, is DSGVTQTPKHLITATGQRVTLRCSPRSGDLSVYWYQQSLDQGLQFLIQYYNGEERAKGNILERFSAQQFPDLHSELNLSSLELGDSALYFCASSPWTSASYEQYFGPGTRLTVT.

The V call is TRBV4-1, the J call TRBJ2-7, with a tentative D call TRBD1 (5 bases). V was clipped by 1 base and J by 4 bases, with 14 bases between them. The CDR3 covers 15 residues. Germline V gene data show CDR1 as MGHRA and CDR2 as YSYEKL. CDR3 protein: CASSQGQLQTYEQYF. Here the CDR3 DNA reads TGCGCCAGCAGCCAAGGACAGCTCCAAACGTACGAGCAGTACTTC.

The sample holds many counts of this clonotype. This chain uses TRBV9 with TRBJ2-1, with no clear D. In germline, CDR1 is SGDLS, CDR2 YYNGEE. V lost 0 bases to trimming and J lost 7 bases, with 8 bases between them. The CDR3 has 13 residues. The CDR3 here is CASSVEMENEQFF. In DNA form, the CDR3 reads TGTGCCAGCAGCGTAGAGATGGAAAATGAGCAGTTCTTC. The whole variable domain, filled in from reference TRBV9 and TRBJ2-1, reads DSGVTQTPKHLITATGQRVTLRCSPRSGDLSVYWYQQSLDQGLQFLIQYYNGEERAKGNILERFSAQQFPDLHSELNLSSLELGDSALYFCASSVEMENEQFFGPGTRLTVL.

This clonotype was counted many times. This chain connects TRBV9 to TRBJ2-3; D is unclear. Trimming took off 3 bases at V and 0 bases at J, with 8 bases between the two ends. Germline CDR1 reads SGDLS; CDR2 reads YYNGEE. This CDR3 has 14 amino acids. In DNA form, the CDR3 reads TGTGCCAGCAGCGGAGGTAGGAGCACAGATACGCAGTATTTT. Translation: CASSGGRSTDTQYF.

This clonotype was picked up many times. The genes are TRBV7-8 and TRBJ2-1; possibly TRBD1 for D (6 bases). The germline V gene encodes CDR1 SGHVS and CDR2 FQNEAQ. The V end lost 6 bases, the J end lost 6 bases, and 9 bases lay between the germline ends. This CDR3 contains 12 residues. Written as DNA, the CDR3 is TGTGCCAGCAGAGCAGGGGTCAATGAGCAGTTCTTC. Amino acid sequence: CASRAGVNEQFF.

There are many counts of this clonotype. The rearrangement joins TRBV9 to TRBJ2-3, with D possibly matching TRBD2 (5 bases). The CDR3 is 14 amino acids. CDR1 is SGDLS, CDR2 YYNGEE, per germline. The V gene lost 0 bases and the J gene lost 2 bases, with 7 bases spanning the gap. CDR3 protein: CASSVVGVTDTQYF. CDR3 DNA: TGTGCCAGCAGCGTAGTGGGAGTCACAGATACGCAGTATTTT.

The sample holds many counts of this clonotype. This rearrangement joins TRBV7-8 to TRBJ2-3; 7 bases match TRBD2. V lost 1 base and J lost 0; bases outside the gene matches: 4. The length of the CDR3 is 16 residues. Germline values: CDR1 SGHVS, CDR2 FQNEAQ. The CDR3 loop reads CASSLGPTSSTDTQYF. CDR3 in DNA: TGTGCCAGCAGCTTAGGCCCGACTAGCAGCACAGATACGCAGTATTTT. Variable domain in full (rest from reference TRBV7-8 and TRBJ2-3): GAGVSQSPRYKVAKRGQDVALRCDPISGHVSLFWYQQALGQGPEFLTYFQNEAQLDKSGLPSDRFFAERPEGSVSTLKIQRTQQEDSAVYLCASSLGPTSSTDTQYFGPGTRLTVL.

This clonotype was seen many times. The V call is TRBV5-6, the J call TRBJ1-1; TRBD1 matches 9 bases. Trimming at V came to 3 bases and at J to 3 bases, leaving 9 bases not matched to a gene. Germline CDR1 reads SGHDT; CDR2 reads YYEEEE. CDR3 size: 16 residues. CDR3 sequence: CASSYFRDRVYTEAFF. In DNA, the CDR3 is TGTGCCAGCAGCTACTTCCGGGACAGGGTATACACTGAAGCTTTCTTT.

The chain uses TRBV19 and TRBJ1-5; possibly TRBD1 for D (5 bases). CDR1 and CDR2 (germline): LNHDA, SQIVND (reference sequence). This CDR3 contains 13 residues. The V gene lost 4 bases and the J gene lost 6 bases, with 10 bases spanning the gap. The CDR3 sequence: CASSRQRGQPQHF. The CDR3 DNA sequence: TGTGCCAGTAGTAGGCAAAGGGGTCAGCCCCAGCATTTT.

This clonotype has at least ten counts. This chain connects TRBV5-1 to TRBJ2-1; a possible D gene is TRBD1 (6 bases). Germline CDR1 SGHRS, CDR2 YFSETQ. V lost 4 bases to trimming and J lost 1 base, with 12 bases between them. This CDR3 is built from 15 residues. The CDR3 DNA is TGCGCCAGCAGCGCCACAGGGAATTCCTACAATGAGCAGTTCTTC. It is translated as CASSATGNSYNEQFF.

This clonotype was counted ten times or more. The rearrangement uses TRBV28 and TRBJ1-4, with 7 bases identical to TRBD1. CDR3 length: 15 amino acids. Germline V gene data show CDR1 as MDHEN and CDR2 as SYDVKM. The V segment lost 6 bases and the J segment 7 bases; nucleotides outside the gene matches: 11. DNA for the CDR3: TGTGCCAGCAGCCGAGTACCGACAGGGAGTGAAAAACTGTTTTTT. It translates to CASSRVPTGSEKLFF.

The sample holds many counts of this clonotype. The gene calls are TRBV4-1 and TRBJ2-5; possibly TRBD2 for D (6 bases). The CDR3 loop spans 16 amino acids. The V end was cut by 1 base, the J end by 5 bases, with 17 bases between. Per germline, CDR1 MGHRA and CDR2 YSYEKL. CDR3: CASSQGGVTLSETQYF. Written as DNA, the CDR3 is TGCGCCAGCAGCCAAGGCGGGGTGACACTTTCGGAGACCCAGTACTTC.